This T cell receptor beta chain was observed in a study of shared clonotypes between healthy human individuals (dated by TCRdb to between 2020 and 2021). Context from the whole study: A couple of women and a few men aged 18 to 49 years were included in the cohort. To estimate repertoire size and how much clonotypes are shared between individuals, the study performed deep sequencing of blood TCR repertoires from a few healthy adults. To increase sequencing depth and limit assay-specific biases, TCR repertoire library preparation and sequencing were carried out by different laboratories using diverse techniques. Per donor, leukapheresis produced somewhere between about 0.8 and 9.5 billion PBMCs. Beyond this particular receptor, the publication reports: Only blood was sampled, and tissue TCR repertoires likely differ from those in blood. Pairwise subsampling indicated that sequencing depth was expected to affect the degree of clonotype sharing among donors. Because the study included a small number of donors, the genetic and exposure-history diversity represented was limited.

Using the deep immunoSEQ assay, TCR CDR3 regions were amplified from genomic DNA by multiplex PCR. For each cell subset, the extracted genomic DNA was distributed evenly across all wells of several immunoSEQ 96-well plates, and each plate served as one replicate. Each replicate PCR for unsorted PBMC received 300 to 350 ng genomic DNA, equal to tens of thousands of T cell genomes. Ten immunoSEQ deep assay plates were used to sequence unsorted PBMC genomic DNA. Purified libraries were measured with a Qubit 3.0 fluorometer, size-checked on a Bioanalyzer 2100, and measured again with the KAPA Library Quantification kit. A separate single-read 150-cycle Illumina NextSeq 550 flow cell was used to sequence each immunoSEQ 96-well plate. The study's processing was this. Because the immunoSEQ output included only junctional sequences and no quality scores, the filtering could not be the same as the filtering used for full-length reads. To assign V/J genes and CDR3, sequences were annotated using PyIR, a Python wrapper for IgBLAST v1.9, with IMGT germline references. Reads with weak V/J assignments (E-value above 1e-6), missing CDR3, stop codons, out-of-frame junctions, or ambiguous translated residues were removed. V3J clonotypes were defined by identical inferred V gene, J gene, and CDR3 amino acid sequence. The percentage overlap between two repertoires was calculated by dividing the number of shared unique clonotypes by the size of the smaller repertoire. Repertoire richness was assessed with RTK rarefaction, the Chao1 estimator, and Recon v2.1 estimates of unobserved clonotypes. This is the immuneACCESS table as TCRdb keeps it, with only in-frame sequences that have V and J called. A part of the clones is gone; compared with another copy, unresolved V genes explain less than half, and the rest is unexplained. The V and J calls and clone size are taken from that table; D and trimming were inferred from the DNA. For this sample the table gives 450,000 to 500,000 clones, of which around 85% were detected only once. The ten largest clones take up approximately 12% of the sample.

In the case of this clone: This receptor's antigen is unknown. This could be a read error, since a much larger clone is one nucleotide away. Other DNA sequences in the sample encode the same CDR3.

Healthy HIV-negative adults with no recently reported acute infections or vaccinations were included as donors. Only Caucasian adults living in Nashville, Tennessee, USA were represented among the donors. For unsorted samples, approximately 89 million PBMCs were counted, and genomic DNA was extracted using the QIAamp DNA Blood Mini kit. Blood was collected by leukapheresis, and PBMCs were isolated by Ficoll-Histopaque density gradient centrifugation and then cryopreserved in liquid nitrogen vapor phase. This receptor was taken from a woman between 40 and 55 years old in good health. Some clones in this sample may be carry-over from other donors' samples. What was sequenced was PBMCs.

The CDR3 region reads CSASGDNEQFF. The DNA reads TGCAGTGCTAGCGGGGATAATGAGCAGTTCTTC. This chain joins TRBV20-1 to TRBJ2-1; TRBD2 is possibly the D segment (5 matching bases). A distance of 7 bases separates the germline ends of V and J, which lose 3 bases and 7 bases respectively. The germline V gene (reference sequence) sets CDR1 to DFQATT and CDR2 to SNEGSKA. Including cysteine and phenylalanine, the CDR3 has 11 amino acids. The DNA shown is the 33-base CDR3, in frame from base 1.